The 2 T cell receptor beta chains below all came from one sample that was sequenced in a study of regulatory T cells in long-lasting Graves disease. Construction of the TCR beta libraries employed iRepertoire HTBI primers in conjunction with Arm-PCR of CDR3 regions. TCRdb itself ran the multiplex PCR reads through MiXCR, one entry per CDR3 protein. The table records hundreds of thousands of distinct CDR3 sequences, approximately 15% of them present only once. As to time point: newly diagnosed GD, antithyroid drugs for less than 3 months. Construction of the TCR library relied on RNA isolated from PBMCs. These sequences were also reported in another study, on T cells in Graves' hyperthyroidism and ophthalmopathy.

The input for sequencing was peripheral blood mononuclear cells (PBMCs), taken at new diagnosis, from a patient treated with antithyroid drugs. Receptor source: a woman in her thirties with Graves disease.

Details on this clonotype: Given a much more abundant clone one base away, this may be a read error. Since no conserved phenylalanine or tryptophan closes the CDR3, a read error is the likely cause. This sequence joins TRBV28 and TRBJ2-1, with D possibly being TRBD2 (6 bases). V lost 6 bases and J lost 6, with 21 bases in between. The CDR3 runs to 16 residues. CDR1 and CDR2 (germline): MDHEN, SYDVKM. CDR3 coding DNA: TGTGCCAGCAGGGAGGGACTTCCCCAGCCACCCAATGAGCAGTTCCTC. Residues: CASREGLPQPPNEQFL.

This clonotype was detected ten times or more. J is TRBJ2-3 and V is TRBV24-1; TRBD1 matches 9 bases. In germline, CDR1 is KGHDR, CDR2 SFDVKD. Trimming took 5 bases from V and 2 from J; bases not matched to a gene: 4. The CDR3 is made up of 15 amino acids. The CDR3 DNA reads as TGTGCCACCAGTGTCCGGGACAGGGACACAGATACGCAGTATTTT. It codes for CATSVRDRDTDTQYF.